This TCR beta chain was recorded in a study of radiation and T cells in renal cell carcinoma. General study points: In blood, top tumor clones expanded by 2 weeks, shrinking by 4. Without pretreatment biopsies, baseline tumor clonotype presence was undetermined.

Time point described: blood 4 weeks post-SBRT, at nephrectomy. The treatment here: 15 Gy SBRT to primary tumor, nephrectomy 4 weeks later. Nephrectomy followed 15 Gy stereotactic body radiation by 4 weeks. Blood was sampled at baseline, 2 weeks and 4 weeks after SBRT. The J segment lost 0 bases and the V segment lost 5 bases, leaving 2 bases of the junction unmatched. The germline gives CDR1 LGHNA, CDR2 YSLEER. The CDR3 is 15 amino acids. Details on this clone: Its matching antigen is unknown.

Repertoires were generated with immunoSEQ multiplex PCR, while TCRdb's copy carries only in-frame clones and drops some. Of some 81,000 clones in the sample, 89% were seen once. The rearrangement links TRBV4-3 to TRBJ2-5; 11 bases map to TRBD2. The sequences come from blood, collected from a patient whose treatment included radiotherapy and nephrectomy. This TCR was sampled from a woman in her 70s with renal cell carcinoma. The CDR3 sequence is CASSKLAGDQETQYF. For the CDR3, the DNA is TGCGCCAGCAGCAAACTAGCGGGGGACCAAGAGACCCAGTACTTC.